The 20 T cell receptor beta chains given below trace back to one sample, sequenced in a study of blood T cell repertoires in COVID-19. Repertoires were generated with immunoSEQ multiplex PCR, while TCRdb's copy carries only in-frame clones and drops some. The sample lists hundreds of thousands of clones; over 75% were seen once. Source material: PBMCs or T cells enriched from blood (not recorded which). The source is a man aged 40-50 years in a cohort exposed to, infected with or recovered from COVID-19 (not recorded which).

This chain links TRBV30 with TRBJ1-3; TRBD1 aligns across 8 bases. The V gene's germline CDR1 is GTSNPN and CDR2 SVGIG (reference sequence). The V segment lost 4 bases and the J segment 0 bases; nucleotides outside the gene matches: 5. The CDR3 spans 15 residues. The CDR3 sequence: CAWTPGGPSGNTIYF. In nucleotides, the CDR3 is TGTGCCTGGACACCAGGGGGCCCCTCTGGAAACACCATATATTTT. Combining the CDR3 with reference TRBV30 and TRBJ1-3 gives the whole variable domain SQTIHQWPATLVQPVGSPLSLECTVEGTSNPNLYWYRQAAGRGLQLLFYSVGIGQISSEVPQNLSASRPQDRQFILSSKKLLLSDSGFYLCAWTPGGPSGNTIYFGEGSWLTVV.

V is TRBV6-2 or TRBV6-3 and J is TRBJ1-4; no firm D call. In germline, CDR1 is MNHEY, CDR2 SVGEGT. The CDR3 runs to 19 residues. V was pared by 5 bases and J by 0 bases, with 22 bases between. The CDR3 here is CASSHRTGGLRATNEKLFF. The CDR3 nucleotides are TGTGCCAGCAGTCACCGCACGGGAGGGCTCCGTGCAACTAATGAAAAACTGTTTTTT.

The CDR3 spells CASSKNRDGGISEAFF. Written as DNA, the CDR3 is TGTGCCAGCAGCAAAAACCGGGACGGGGGAATAAGTGAAGCTTTCTTT. The V gene is TRBV11-1, the J gene TRBJ1-1, with D tentatively TRBD1 (5 bases). Per the germline V gene, CDR1 is SGHAT and CDR2 is FQDESV (reference sequence). Trimming took 5 bases from V and 7 from J, leaving 23 bases between them. The CDR3 covers 16 residues. Full variable domain (rest looked up from reference TRBV11-1 and TRBJ1-1): EAEVAQSPRYKITEKSQAVAFWCDPISGHATLYWYRQILGQGPELLVQFQDESVVDDSQLPKDRFSAERLKGVDSTLKIQPAELGDSAMYLCASSKNRDGGISEAFFGQGTRLTVV.

The chain combines TRBV7-2 with TRBJ1-6, with TRBD1 as a possible D gene (5 bases). Between the trimmed V and J ends, which lost 5 bases and 5 bases, there was a span of 13 bases. The CDR3 length is 15 residues. Germline CDR1 reads SGHTA; CDR2 reads FQGNSA. The CDR3 DNA reads TGTGCCAGCAGCCAGGGTGGACTACATAATTCACCCCTCCACTTT. Its translation: CASSQGGLHNSPLHF.

This chain uses TRBV6-5 with TRBJ2-7; tentatively, D is TRBD2 (6 bases). V gave up 6 bases and J gave up 0 bases, with 9 bases separating them. Germline CDR1 MNHEY, CDR2 SVGAGI. The CDR3 runs to 13 residues. CDR3 residues: CASRGTGSYEQYF. DNA for the CDR3: TGTGCCAGCAGGGGGACTGGCTCCTACGAGCAGTACTTC.

This sequence joins TRBV10-1 and TRBJ1-2, with 7 positions matching TRBD1. This CDR3 has 13 amino acids. Unmatched junction bases numbered 9, after V lost 6 bases and J lost 8 bases. Germline V CDR1 and CDR2: WNHNN, SYGVQD (reference sequence). The CDR3 bases are TGCGCCAGCAGGCTCGACAGGGCCGGGGGCTACACCTTC. Its protein product is CASRLDRAGGYTF.

This chain connects TRBV21-1 to TRBJ2-2; TRBD1 is the table's D call, not checked against the DNA. TRBV21-1 is annotated as a pseudogene. This CDR3 is 17 amino acids long. DNA of the CDR3: TGTGCCAGCAGTCAAAGAGGGCAGGGGGATAACACCGGGGAGCTGTTTTTT. Translation gives CASSQRGQGDNTGELFF.

This chain connects TRBV7-8 to TRBJ2-1; D might be TRBD2 (6 bases). The CDR3 spans 17 residues. Trimming shortened V by 4 bases and J by 4 bases, and 20 bases separated the two germline ends. Germline V gene sequence: CDR1 SGHVS, CDR2 FQNEAQ. The CDR3 protein is CASSSMTSSVIYNEQFF. DNA for the CDR3: TGTGCCAGCAGCTCGATGACTAGTTCAGTCATTTACAATGAGCAGTTCTTC. Together with reference TRBV7-8 and TRBJ2-1, the CDR3 gives the full variable domain: GAGVSQSPRYKVAKRGQDVALRCDPISGHVSLFWYQQALGQGPEFLTYFQNEAQLDKSGLPSDRFFAERPEGSVSTLKIQRTQQEDSAVYLCASSSMTSSVIYNEQFFGPGTRLTVL.

This chain connects TRBV10-1 to TRBJ2-3, with TRBD2 matching over 9 bases. With 6 bases clipped from V and 1 base from J, the junction kept 5 bases outside the gene matches. The CDR3 runs to 15 residues. Per the germline V gene, CDR1 is WNHNN and CDR2 is SYGVQD (reference sequence). CDR3 nucleotides: TGCGCCAGCAGCGAGGGACTAGCAGGCACAGATACGCAGTATTTT. Its translation: CASSEGLAGTDTQYF.

J is TRBJ2-1 and V is TRBV3-1 (or the pseudogene TRBV3-2); the D gene is possibly TRBD2 (6 bases). The germline V and J ends were trimmed by 1 base and 4 bases, with 14 bases remaining between them. Germline-derived CDR1 and CDR2 are LGHDT and YNNKEL (reference sequence). This CDR3 is built from 16 residues. CDR3: CASSQGASEIYNEQFF. CDR3 nucleotides: TGTGCCAGCAGCCAAGGGGCTAGCGAGATTTACAATGAGCAGTTCTTC.

V and J are TRBV6-5 and TRBJ2-3; D is unclear. The CDR3 has 14 amino acids. V lost 6 bases and J 0 bases, leaving 10 bases between the germline ends. Germline lookup yields CDR1 MNHEY and CDR2 SVGAGI. The CDR3 sequence is CASRKTGSTDTQYF. The DNA for the CDR3 is TGTGCCAGCAGGAAGACTGGGAGCACAGATACGCAGTATTTT.

The V call is TRBV5-6, the J call TRBJ2-7; D call uncertain. From germline, CDR1 is SGHDT and CDR2 YYEEEE. The CDR3 has 16 amino acids. Trimming cost V 2 bases and J 7 bases, with 22 bases left between them. CDR3 DNA: TGTGCCAGCAGCTTTTCACCTACTAATACCTACGTGGAGCAGTACTTC. Encoded protein: CASSFSPTNTYVEQYF. The full variable domain, with the rest looked up from reference TRBV5-6 and TRBJ2-7, is DAGVTQSPTHLIKTRGQQVTLRCSPKSGHDTVSWYQQALGQGPQFIFQYYEEEERQRGNFPDRFSGHQFPNYSSELNVNALLLGDSALYLCASSFSPTNTYVEQYFGPGTRLTVT.

The chain uses TRBV6-1 and TRBJ2-3; 7 positions match TRBD1. From germline, CDR1 is MNHNS and CDR2 SASEGT. This CDR3 comprises 16 residues. J was trimmed by 4 bases and V by 3 bases; bases with no gene match: 10. The CDR3 DNA sequence: TGTGCCAGCAGTGAGAACAGGGGAATAGTTCCAGATACGCAGTATTTT. It codes for CASSENRGIVPDTQYF.

The chain recombines TRBV5-4 with TRBJ2-5; the D gene is possibly TRBD2 (7 bases). Trimming took off 4 bases at V and 5 bases at J, with 27 bases between the two ends. CDR3 size: 18 residues. Germline loops: CDR1 SGHNT, CDR2 YYREEE (reference sequence). The CDR3 region has the DNA TGTGCCAGCAGCCCGAAGAGCGAGGGGGGGGCATGGGAGGAGACCCAGTACTTC. Residues: CASSPKSEGGAWEETQYF.

J is TRBJ1-3 and V is TRBV6-5; TRBD1 aligns across 7 bases. Germline values: CDR1 MNHEY, CDR2 SVGAGI. The CDR3 is made up of 15 amino acids. V lost 6 bases to trimming and J lost 0 bases; unmatched junction nucleotides: 5. CDR3 DNA: TGTGCCAGCAGAGGGACAGCCTACTCTGGAAACACCATATATTTT. Protein sequence: CASRGTAYSGNTIYF.

The genes are TRBV5-1 and TRBJ2-1, with 7 bases that match TRBD2. The CDR3 sequence is 14 residues long. From germline, CDR1 is SGHRS and CDR2 YFSETQ. Losses at the gene ends were 7 bases for V and 2 bases for J; bases not matched to a gene: 6. CDR3 DNA sequence: TGCGCCAGCGGTGGGGGGGATCCCTACAATGAGCAGTTCTTC. This sequence encodes CASGGGDPYNEQFF.

The rearrangement uses TRBV3-1 (or the pseudogene TRBV3-2) and TRBJ1-2; weak D call: TRBD1 (6 bases). Between the trimmed V and J ends, which lost 4 bases and 8 bases, there was a span of 20 bases. Germline V gene lookup returns CDR1 LGHDT and CDR2 YNNKEL (reference sequence). This CDR3 spans 15 amino acids. The CDR3 reads CASSLVRGGPNGYTF. CDR3 DNA sequence: TGTGCCAGCAGCCTCGTGAGGGGGGGGCCCAACGGCTACACCTTC.

V gene TRBV18 combines with J gene TRBJ2-5; D is unresolved. The V and J ends lost 2 bases and 8 bases respectively, with 15 bases between them. CDR3 size: 14 residues. The germline CDR1 and CDR2 sequences are KGHSH and LQKENI. This CDR3 is CASSPGGSESTQYF. CDR3 sequence (DNA): TGTGCCAGCTCACCAGGCGGCAGTGAAAGTACCCAGTACTTC.

V and J are TRBV7-2 and TRBJ2-7; 7 bases are shared with TRBD2. CDR3 length: 15 residues. Germline values: CDR1 SGHTA, CDR2 FQGNSA. The V and J ends lost 2 bases and 7 bases, in that order; junction bases with no gene match: 11. The CDR3 spells CASSLSVVEGGEQYF. In nucleotides, the CDR3 is TGTGCCAGCAGCTTAAGTGTGGTCGAGGGAGGGGAGCAGTACTTC. The variable domain in full, with the rest retrieved from reference TRBV7-2 and TRBJ2-7, is GAGVSQSPSNKVTEKGKDVELRCDPISGHTALYWYRQSLGQGLEFLIYFQGNSAPDKSGLPSDRFSAERTGGSVSTLTIQRTQQEDSAVYLCASSLSVVEGGEQYFGPGTRLTVT.

The genes are TRBV5-6 and TRBJ1-2, with 8 nucleotides matching TRBD1. This CDR3 has 15 residues. Germline trimming cut 4 bases from V and 2 bases from J; bases unmatched to any gene: 7. Germline CDR1 reads SGHDT; CDR2 reads YYEEEE. The CDR3 region is CASSAQGAGNYGYTF. The CDR3 nucleotides read TGTGCCAGCAGCGCCCAGGGGGCGGGAAACTATGGCTACACCTTC.